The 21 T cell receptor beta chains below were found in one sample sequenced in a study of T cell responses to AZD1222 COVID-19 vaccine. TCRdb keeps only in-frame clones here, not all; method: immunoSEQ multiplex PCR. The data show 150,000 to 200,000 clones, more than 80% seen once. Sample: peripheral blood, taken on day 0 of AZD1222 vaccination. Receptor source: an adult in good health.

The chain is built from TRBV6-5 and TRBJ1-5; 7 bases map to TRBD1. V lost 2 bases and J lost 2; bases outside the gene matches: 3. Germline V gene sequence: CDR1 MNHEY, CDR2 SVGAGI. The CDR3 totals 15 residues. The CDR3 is CASSYGGTGNQPQHF. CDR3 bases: TGTGCCAGCAGTTACGGGGGGACAGGCAATCAGCCCCAGCATTTT.

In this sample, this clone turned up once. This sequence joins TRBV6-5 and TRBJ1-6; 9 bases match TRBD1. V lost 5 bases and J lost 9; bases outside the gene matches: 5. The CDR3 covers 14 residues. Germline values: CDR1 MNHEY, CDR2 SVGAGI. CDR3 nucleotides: TGTGCCAGCAGTCAGGGACAGGGACGTTCACCCCTCCACTTT. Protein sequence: CASSQGQGRSPLHF.

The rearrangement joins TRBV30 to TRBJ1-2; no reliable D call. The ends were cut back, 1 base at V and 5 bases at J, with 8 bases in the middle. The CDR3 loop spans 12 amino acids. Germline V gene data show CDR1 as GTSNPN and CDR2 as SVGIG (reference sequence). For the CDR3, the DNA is TGTGCCTGGAGTGGGACCTCTTATGGCTACACCTTC. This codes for CAWSGTSYGYTF.

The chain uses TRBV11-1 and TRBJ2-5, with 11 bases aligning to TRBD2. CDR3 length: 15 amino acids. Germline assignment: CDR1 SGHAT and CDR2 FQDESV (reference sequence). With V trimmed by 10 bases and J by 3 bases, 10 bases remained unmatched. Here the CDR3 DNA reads TGTGCCACCCCGCCGGGACTAGCGGAAGAAGAGACCCAGTACTTC. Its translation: CATPPGLAEEETQYF.

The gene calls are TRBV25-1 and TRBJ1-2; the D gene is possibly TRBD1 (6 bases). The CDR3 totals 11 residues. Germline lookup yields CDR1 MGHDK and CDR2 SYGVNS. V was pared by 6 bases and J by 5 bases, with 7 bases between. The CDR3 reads CASSTGYGYTF. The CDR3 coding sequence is TGTGCCAGCAGCACAGGGTATGGCTACACCTTC.

The CDR3 sequence: CASSSGRQSYEQYF. As DNA, the CDR3 is TGTGCCAGCAGCTCGGGACGCCAGTCCTACGAGCAGTACTTC. The chain couples TRBV3-1 (or the pseudogene TRBV3-2) to TRBJ2-7, with D perhaps given as TRBD1 or TRBD2 (5 bases each). Germline CDR1 LGHDT, CDR2 YNNKEL (reference sequence). The V end lost 5 bases, the J end lost 1 base, and 12 bases lay between the germline ends. This CDR3 region has 14 residues.

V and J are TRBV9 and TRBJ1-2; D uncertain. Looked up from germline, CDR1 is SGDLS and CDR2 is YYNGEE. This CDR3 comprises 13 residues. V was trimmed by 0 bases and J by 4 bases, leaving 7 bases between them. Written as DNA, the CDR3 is TGTGCCAGCAGCGTAGATCCAGGCTATGGCTACACCTTC. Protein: CASSVDPGYGYTF. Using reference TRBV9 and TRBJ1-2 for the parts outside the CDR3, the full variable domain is DSGVTQTPKHLITATGQRVTLRCSPRSGDLSVYWYQQSLDQGLQFLIQYYNGEERAKGNILERFSAQQFPDLHSELNLSSLELGDSALYFCASSVDPGYGYTFGSGTRLTVV.

The CDR3 bases are TGCGCCAGCAGCTTGGTAGGGATCATGAACACTGAAGCTTTCTTT. Translated, it gives CASSLVGIMNTEAFF. This rearrangement joins TRBV5-1 to TRBJ1-1; the D is unclear. The length of the CDR3 is 15 residues. Germline loops: CDR1 SGHRS, CDR2 YFSETQ. V lost 0 bases to trimming and J lost 0 bases, with 9 bases between them.

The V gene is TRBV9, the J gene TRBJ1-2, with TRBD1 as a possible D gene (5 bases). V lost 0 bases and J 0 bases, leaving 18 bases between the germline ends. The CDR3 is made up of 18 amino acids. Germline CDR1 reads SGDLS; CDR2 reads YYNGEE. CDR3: CASSVGLGSPGANYGYTF. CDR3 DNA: TGTGCCAGCAGCGTAGGGTTGGGCAGCCCGGGGGCTAACTATGGCTACACCTTC.

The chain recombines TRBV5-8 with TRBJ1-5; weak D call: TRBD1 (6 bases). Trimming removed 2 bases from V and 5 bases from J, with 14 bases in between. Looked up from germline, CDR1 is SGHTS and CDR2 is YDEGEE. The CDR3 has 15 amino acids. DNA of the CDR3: TGTGCCAGCAGCTTTTACCCGGACAGTCATCAGCCCCAGCATTTT. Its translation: CASSFYPDSHQPQHF.

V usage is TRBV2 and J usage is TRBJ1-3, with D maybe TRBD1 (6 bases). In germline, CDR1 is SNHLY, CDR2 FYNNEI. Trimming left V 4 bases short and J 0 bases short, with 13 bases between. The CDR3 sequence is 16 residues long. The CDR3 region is CASSVVTGNSGNTIYF. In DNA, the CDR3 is TGTGCCAGCAGTGTAGTGACAGGCAACTCTGGAAACACCATATATTTT.

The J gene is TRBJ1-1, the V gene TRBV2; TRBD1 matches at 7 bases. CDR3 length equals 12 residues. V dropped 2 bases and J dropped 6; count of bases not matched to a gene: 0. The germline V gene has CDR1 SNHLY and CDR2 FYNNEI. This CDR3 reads CASSEQGAEAFF. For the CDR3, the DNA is TGTGCCAGCAGTGAACAGGGGGCTGAAGCTTTCTTT.

Here the CDR3 reads CASRGLYYGYTF. In DNA form, the CDR3 reads TGTGCCAGCAGGGGATTATACTATGGCTACACCTTC. The gene calls are TRBV11-2 and TRBJ1-2; D call uncertain. Trimming pared 6 bases from V and 3 bases from J, leaving 8 bases between. The CDR3 length is 12 residues. Germline V CDR1 and CDR2: SGHAT, FQNNGV.

CDR3 amino acids: CASSQAGGPSVGGELFF. CDR3 sequence (DNA): TGCGCCAGCAGTCAAGCGGGAGGGCCGTCTGTGGGCGGGGAGCTGTTTTTT. The V and J genes are TRBV10-1 and TRBJ2-2; TRBD2 agrees at 10 bases. The CDR3 runs 17 residues. Germline V gives CDR1 WNHNN, CDR2 SYGVQD (reference sequence). V shed 5 bases and J 7 bases; nucleotides not matched to a gene: 13.

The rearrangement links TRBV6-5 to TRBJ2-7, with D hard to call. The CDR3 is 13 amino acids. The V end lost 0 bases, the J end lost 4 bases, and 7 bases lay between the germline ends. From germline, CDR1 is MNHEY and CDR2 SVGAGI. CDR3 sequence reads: CASSYSVGYEQYF. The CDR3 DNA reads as TGTGCCAGCAGTTACTCAGTGGGGTACGAGCAGTACTTC.

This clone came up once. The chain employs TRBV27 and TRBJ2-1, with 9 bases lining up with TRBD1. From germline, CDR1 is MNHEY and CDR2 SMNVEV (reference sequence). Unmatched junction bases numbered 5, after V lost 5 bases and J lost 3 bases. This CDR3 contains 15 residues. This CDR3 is CASSARDRVYNEQFF. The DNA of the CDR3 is TGTGCCAGCAGTGCCCGGGACAGGGTCTACAATGAGCAGTTCTTC.

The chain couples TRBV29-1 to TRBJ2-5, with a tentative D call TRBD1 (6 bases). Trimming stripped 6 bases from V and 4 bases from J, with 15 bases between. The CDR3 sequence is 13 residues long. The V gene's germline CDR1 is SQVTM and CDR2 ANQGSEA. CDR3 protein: CSVDTTGSETQYF. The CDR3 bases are TGCAGCGTGGATACGACAGGATCAGAGACCCAGTACTTC. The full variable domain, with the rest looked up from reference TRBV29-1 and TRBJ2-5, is SAVISQKPSRDICQRGTSLTIQCQVDSQVTMMFWYRQQPGQSLTLIATANQGSEATYESGFVIDKFPISRPNLTFSTLTVSNMSPEDSSIYLCSVDTTGSETQYFGPGTRLLVL.

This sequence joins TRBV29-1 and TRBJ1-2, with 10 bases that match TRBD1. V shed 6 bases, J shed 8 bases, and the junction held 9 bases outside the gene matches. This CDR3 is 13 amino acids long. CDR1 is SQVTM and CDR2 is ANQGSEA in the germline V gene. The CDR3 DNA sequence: TGCAGCGTGGAGGGACAGGGGCTCGAGGGCTACACCTTC. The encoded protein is CSVEGQGLEGYTF.

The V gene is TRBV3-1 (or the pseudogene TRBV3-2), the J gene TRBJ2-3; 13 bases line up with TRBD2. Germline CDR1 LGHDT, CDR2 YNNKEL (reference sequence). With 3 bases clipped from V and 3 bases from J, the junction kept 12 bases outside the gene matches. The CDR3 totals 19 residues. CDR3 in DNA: TGTGCCAGCAGCCAGAACCCGGGACTAGCGGGGCGGGATACAGATACGCAGTATTTT. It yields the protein CASSQNPGLAGRDTDTQYF.

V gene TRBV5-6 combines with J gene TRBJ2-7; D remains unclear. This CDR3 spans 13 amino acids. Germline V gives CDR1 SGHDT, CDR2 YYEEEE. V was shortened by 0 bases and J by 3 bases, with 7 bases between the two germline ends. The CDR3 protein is CASSLANSYEQYF. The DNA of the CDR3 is TGTGCCAGCAGCTTGGCGAACAGCTACGAGCAGTACTTC. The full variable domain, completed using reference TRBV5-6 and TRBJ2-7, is DAGVTQSPTHLIKTRGQQVTLRCSPKSGHDTVSWYQQALGQGPQFIFQYYEEEERQRGNFPDRFSGHQFPNYSSELNVNALLLGDSALYLCASSLANSYEQYFGPGTRLTVT.

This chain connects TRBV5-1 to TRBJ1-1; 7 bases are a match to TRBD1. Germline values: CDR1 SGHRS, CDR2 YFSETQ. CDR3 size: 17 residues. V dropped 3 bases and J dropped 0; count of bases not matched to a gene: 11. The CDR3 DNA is TGCGCCAGCAGCTCAGCCCCTTCCGGGACAGTGAACACTGAAGCTTTCTTT. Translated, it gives CASSSAPSGTVNTEAFF.